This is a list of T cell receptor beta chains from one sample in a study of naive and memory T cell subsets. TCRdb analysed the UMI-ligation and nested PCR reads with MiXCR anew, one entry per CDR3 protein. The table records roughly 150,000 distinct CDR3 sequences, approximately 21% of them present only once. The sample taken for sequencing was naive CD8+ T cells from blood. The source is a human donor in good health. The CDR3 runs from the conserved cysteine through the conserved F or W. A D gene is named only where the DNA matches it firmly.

CDR3: CASTMGRVLNTEAFF; J: TRBJ1-1; length: 15; D: .; V: TRBV6-2/TRBV6-3
CDR3: CASRPPQGVNTEAFF; J: TRBJ1-1; length: 15; D: .; V: TRBV12-3/TRBV12-4
CDR3: CSVVTTVSYEQYF; J: TRBJ2-7; length: 13; D: .; V: TRBV29-1
CDR3: CASEAGQGIVEQYF; J: TRBJ2-7; length: 14; D: TRBD1; V: TRBV28
CDR3: CSVSGGTGELFF; J: TRBJ2-2; length: 12; D: .; V: TRBV29-1
CDR3: CASSLTGLQETQYF; J: TRBJ2-5; length: 14; D: .; V: TRBV12-3/TRBV12-4
CDR3: CASSEEGRLKYF; J: TRBJ2-7; length: 12; D: .; V: TRBV6-1
CDR3: CASSVASASGSLYNEQFF; J: TRBJ2-1; length: 18; D: TRBD2; V: TRBV9
CDR3: CASSSWANNQPQHF; J: TRBJ1-5; length: 14; D: .; V: TRBV27
CDR3: CASGEGQGRTQYF; J: TRBJ2-5; length: 13; D: TRBD1; V: TRBV27
CDR3: CASSSGTGLGNTIYF; J: TRBJ1-3; length: 15; D: TRBD1; V: TRBV7-9
CDR3: CASSLGNTQYF; J: TRBJ2-3; length: 11; D: .; V: TRBV5-6
CDR3: CASSPTGALDEQYF; J: TRBJ2-7; length: 14; D: TRBD1; V: TRBV3-1
CDR3: CASSQVPGLAGGGTYEQYF; J: TRBJ2-7; length: 19; D: TRBD2; V: TRBV4-1
CDR3: CASSWGTEGVSQPQHF; J: TRBJ1-5; length: 16; D: TRBD1; V: TRBV28
CDR3: CASSHFTGGITDTQYF; J: TRBJ2-3; length: 16; D: TRBD1; V: TRBV14
CDR3: CATSREEGGNTEAFF; J: TRBJ1-1; length: 15; D: .; V: TRBV15
CDR3: CASSPTGYNEQFF; J: TRBJ2-1; length: 13; D: .; V: TRBV12-3/TRBV12-4
CDR3: CASSPPLRSTGELFF; J: TRBJ2-2; length: 15; D: .; V: TRBV11-2
CDR3: CASSSLRGPAETQYF; J: TRBJ2-5; length: 15; D: .; V: TRBV11-2